Listed here are 27 T cell receptor beta chains from one sample, sequenced in a study of CD8+CD57+ T cells in acquired aplastic anemia (dated by TCRdb to 2016 to 2018). The instrument was an Illumina HiSeq 2000. Genomic DNA served as template for TCR beta VDJ combination and CDR3 sequence profiling. Through fastp at Q25 and MiXCR, TCRdb rebuilt clones from the public reads, retaining in-frame beta chains. Rows are combined by CDR3 protein, so each entry shows the most common genes and DNA. This sample lists about half a million distinct CDR3 sequences; roughly 34% were detected once. The top ten clones comprise less than 1% of the sample. Flow cytometry had shown CD8+CD57+ cell expansion in the patients selected for sequencing. Sequencing was performed on sorted CD4+, CD8+, or CD8+CD57+ T cells (not recorded which) from PBMCs. All receptors derive from a human donor with aplastic anemia.

There are many counts of this clonotype. This chain connects TRBV2 to TRBJ1-2; weak D call: TRBD1 (5 bases). This CDR3 is built from 14 residues. CDR1 is SNHLY and CDR2 is FYNNEI in the germline V gene. V shed 7 bases and J shed 6 bases, with 18 bases lying between them. The chain's CDR3 is CASKNTREGDGYTF. CDR3 nucleotide sequence: TGTGCCAGCAAGAACACCAGGGAAGGAGATGGCTACACCTTC.

This clonotype has more than one count but fewer than ten. This sequence joins TRBV6-1 and TRBJ2-7; 7 positions agree with TRBD1. The CDR3 totals 14 residues. Trimming cost V 5 bases and J 1 base; bases outside gene matches: 5. In germline, CDR1 is MNHNS, CDR2 SASEGT. CDR3 DNA sequence: TGTGCCAGCAGTCTTCCGGGACAGTCCTACGAGCAGTACTTC. Protein product: CASSLPGQSYEQYF.

This clonotype was counted ten times or more. J is TRBJ1-1 and V is TRBV24-1, with TRBD1 as a possible D gene (5 bases). V was trimmed by 8 bases and J by 4 bases, leaving 13 bases between them. This CDR3 spans 13 amino acids. Germline CDR1 KGHDR, CDR2 SFDVKD. The CDR3 DNA is TGTGCCACCACTCAGGGTTTGGGCACTGAAGCTTTCTTT. Translated: CATTQGLGTEAFF.

This clonotype has at least ten counts. The rearrangement uses TRBV12-3 or TRBV12-4 and TRBJ1-2; D call uncertain. The V end was cut by 5 bases, the J end by 6 bases, with 10 bases between. The CDR3 is 12 amino acids. In DNA form, the CDR3 reads TGTGCCAGCAGTGGCAACGTTCATGGCTACACCTTC. Residues: CASSGNVHGYTF.

The V gene is TRBV14, the J gene TRBJ1-5; D is undetermined. The CDR3 totals 13 residues. Germline loops: CDR1 SGHDN, CDR2 FVKESK. V gave up 0 bases and J gave up 7 bases, with 7 bases separating them. CDR3 in amino acids: CASSQDLQQPQHF. The CDR3 bases are TGTGCCAGCAGCCAAGATCTTCAGCAGCCCCAGCATTTT.

Relative to its sample, this clonotype is medium-sized (0.01 to 0.1%). The rearrangement links TRBV20-1 to TRBJ2-3; possibly TRBD1 for D (5 bases). Germline lookup yields CDR1 DFQATT and CDR2 SNEGSKA (reference sequence). The CDR3 extends over 12 amino acids. V gave up 3 bases and J gave up 5 bases, with 9 bases separating them. Written as DNA, the CDR3 is TGCAGTGCTAGTAAACAGGTAGATACGCAGTATTTT. Translation gives CSASKQVDTQYF.

Ten or more counts support this clonotype. V gene TRBV7-2 combines with J gene TRBJ2-5; D remains unclear. CDR3 size: 13 residues. Germline CDR1 SGHTA, CDR2 FQGNSA. The germline V and J ends were trimmed by 6 bases and 3 bases, with 11 bases remaining between them. The CDR3 region is CASRPPPKETQYF. CDR3 in DNA: TGTGCCAGCAGGCCTCCGCCAAAAGAGACCCAGTACTTC.

A word on this clonotype: A junction boundary mismatches the germline segment, possibly from a read error. The chain has TRBV27 and TRBJ2-2; 9 bases agree with TRBD2. CDR1 and CDR2 (germline): MNHEY, SMNVEV (reference sequence). This CDR3 has 17 residues. As DNA, the CDR3 is TGTGCTAGCAGTTTAAGGGCGGGAGGGCCGAACACCGGGGAGCTGTTTTTT. Its translation: CASSLRAGGPNTGELFF.

This clonotype was counted ten times or more. Written as DNA, the CDR3 is TGTGCCAGTAGTCCAACAGGGCTCTATGGCTACACCTTC. It codes for CASSPTGLYGYTF. The chain joins TRBV4-2 to TRBJ1-2, with TRBD1 as a possible D gene (6 bases). Germline assignment: CDR1 LGHNA and CDR2 YNFKEQ. V was trimmed by 9 bases and J by 4 bases, leaving 15 bases between them. The CDR3 extends over 13 amino acids.

In regard to this clonotype: A read error may be the cause here, since a much bigger clone is one base away. CDR3 sequence reads: CTSSAGTSGTYEQYF. In DNA form, the CDR3 reads TGTACCAGCAGCGCAGGGACTAGCGGAACCTACGAGCAGTACTTC. V gene TRBV9 combines with J gene TRBJ2-7; 11 bases are shared with TRBD2. Germline CDR1 SGDLS, CDR2 YYNGEE. The CDR3 is 15 residues long. The variable domain in full, completed from reference TRBV9 and TRBJ2-7, reads DSGVTQTPKHLITATGQRVTLRCSPRSGDLSVYWYQQSLDQGLQFLIQYYNGEERAKGNILERFSAQQFPDLHSELNLSSLELGDSALYFCTSSAGTSGTYEQYFGPGTRLTVT.

The chain joins TRBV7-2 to TRBJ1-1, with 9 nucleotides matching TRBD1. The CDR3 consists of 15 residues. CDR1 SGHTA and CDR2 FQGNSA come from the germline V gene. The junction had 7 bases not matched to a gene; V was cut back by 4 bases and J by 4 bases. The CDR3 DNA reads TGTGCCAGCAGCTCACAGGGGGCATGGAGCACTGAAGCTTTCTTT. It is translated as CASSSQGAWSTEAFF.

This chain connects TRBV9 to TRBJ1-4, with D possibly matching TRBD1 (6 bases). Germline-derived CDR1 and CDR2 are SGDLS and YYNGEE. The germline V and J ends were trimmed by 3 bases and 7 bases, with 16 bases remaining between them. CDR3 length: 15 amino acids. CDR3 in amino acids: CASSAGGGLGEKLFF. The DNA for the CDR3 is TGTGCCAGCAGCGCCGGCGGGGGCCTCGGTGAAAAACTGTTTTTT.

This clonotype appeared many times. V and J are TRBV7-2 and TRBJ1-3, with D hard to call. V shed 5 bases and J shed 8 bases, with 19 bases lying between them. This CDR3 has 15 residues. In germline, CDR1 is SGHTA, CDR2 FQGNSA. In DNA, the CDR3 is TGTGCCAGCAGCCTGGACGCCTCCGGTAGGGACACCATATATTTT. Translation gives CASSLDASGRDTIYF. The full variable domain, in which reference TRBV7-2 and TRBJ1-3 provide the parts outside the CDR3, is GAGVSQSPSNKVTEKGKDVELRCDPISGHTALYWYRQSLGQGLEFLIYFQGNSAPDKSGLPSDRFSAERTGGSVSTLTIQRTQQEDSAVYLCASSLDASGRDTIYFGEGSWLTVV.

As regards this clonotype: The junction shows a germline mismatch at one end, possibly a read error. The chain recombines TRBV11-2 with TRBJ2-5; D call uncertain. This CDR3 has 13 amino acids. Germline V gene lookup returns CDR1 SGHAT and CDR2 FQNNGV. This CDR3 is CASSLGLQETPYF. In DNA form, the CDR3 reads TGTGCCAGCAGCTTAGGCTTACAAGAGACCCCGTACTTC.

This chain joins TRBV15 and TRBJ2-7; TRBD1 is a possible D gene (6 bases). Germline values: CDR1 LNHNV, CDR2 YYDKDF (reference sequence). Trimming left V 4 bases short and J 3 bases short, with 16 bases between. The length of the CDR3 is 15 residues. The CDR3 coding sequence is TGTGCCACCAGCATCAAACAGGGCGGAGGCTACGAGCAGTACTTC. The encoded protein is CATSIKQGGGYEQYF.

This clonotype was counted ten times or more. The chain has TRBV7-9 and TRBJ2-7, with D unresolved. The CDR3 loop spans 11 amino acids. V was shortened by 0 bases and J by 8 bases, with 5 bases between the two germline ends. Germline V gene lookup returns CDR1 SEHNR and CDR2 FQNEAQ (reference sequence). CDR3 sequence (DNA): TGTGCCAGCAGCTTAGCACAGCAGCAGTACTTC. Amino acids: CASSLAQQQYF.

This chain joins TRBV11-2 and TRBJ1-6; TRBD1 aligns across 8 bases. Trimming cost V 5 bases and J 3 bases; bases outside gene matches: 12. Germline V CDR1 and CDR2: SGHAT, FQNNGV. The CDR3 is made up of 18 amino acids. DNA for the CDR3: TGTGCCAGCAGCCCCCTCGCCAGGGGGCTAGGCTATAATTCACCCCTCCACTTT. The encoded protein is CASSPLARGLGYNSPLHF.

This clonotype occurred a few times. This chain connects TRBV9 to TRBJ1-3; D unclear. Germline CDR1 and CDR2: SGDLS and YYNGEE. The CDR3 extends over 17 amino acids. Trimming cost V 0 bases and J 0 bases, with 13 bases left between them. CDR3 DNA: TGTGCCAGCAGCGTAGGGAATGGCAGGCTCTCTGGAAACACCATATATTTT. Translation: CASSVGNGRLSGNTIYF.

This clonotype was counted at least ten times. The chain uses TRBV10-2 and TRBJ1-3; tentative D call: TRBD1 (6 bases). The V gene's germline CDR1 is WSHSY and CDR2 SAAADI. This CDR3 has 13 amino acids. V lost 6 bases and J 4 bases, leaving 10 bases between the germline ends. CDR3 sequence: CASRQGIGNTIYF. CDR3 DNA sequence: TGCGCCAGCAGACAGGGTATAGGAAACACCATATATTTT.

This clonotype turned up a few times. The chain recombines TRBV6-1 with TRBJ1-1; a weak D match, TRBD1 (5 bases). The CDR3 contains 16 residues. V was shortened by 1 base and J by 0 bases, with 12 bases between the two germline ends. Germline CDR1 MNHNS, CDR2 SASEGT. The CDR3 sequence is CASSEGQWGMNTEAFF. The CDR3 nucleotides read TGTGCCAGCAGTGAAGGTCAGTGGGGCATGAACACTGAAGCTTTCTTT.

This clonotype showed up many times. This sequence joins TRBV19 and TRBJ2-3, with 9 bases aligning to TRBD2. From germline, CDR1 is LNHDA and CDR2 SQIVND (reference sequence). This CDR3 region has 16 residues. V lost 4 bases and J lost 1; bases outside the gene matches: 6. For the CDR3, the DNA is TGTGCCAGTAGTACCGGGAGGACTAGCGGCACAGATACGCAGTATTTT. Protein: CASSTGRTSGTDTQYF.

The chain employs TRBV5-6 and TRBJ2-1; 8 positions match TRBD2. Germline CDR1 reads SGHDT; CDR2 reads YYEEEE. The J segment lost 0 bases and the V segment lost 2 bases, leaving 7 bases of the junction unmatched. The CDR3 runs 17 residues. CDR3 coding DNA: TGTGCCAGCAGCTTAATCAAGCGGGAGAGCTCCTACAATGAGCAGTTCTTC. It encodes CASSLIKRESSYNEQFF.

The chain links TRBV7-9 to TRBJ2-7, with TRBD1 matching 9 bases. Germline CDR1 and CDR2: SEHNR and FQNEAQ (reference sequence). CDR3 size: 15 residues. J gave up 0 bases and V 5 bases, and 5 bases lay outside the gene matches. CDR3 bases: TGTGCCAGCAGCCCCGAGACAGGGGGCTCCTACGAGCAGTACTTC. Protein product: CASSPETGGSYEQYF. Supplemented by reference TRBV7-9 and TRBJ2-7, the full variable domain reads DTGVSQNPRHKITKRGQNVTFRCDPISEHNRLYWYRQTLGQGPEFLTYFQNEAQLEKSRLLSDRFSAERPKGSFSTLEIQRTEQGDSAMYLCASSPETGGSYEQYFGPGTRLTVT.

The rearrangement uses TRBV5-6 and TRBJ1-3, with a possible D match to TRBD1 (5 bases). V was cut by 0 bases and J by 11 bases, with 9 bases left in between. This CDR3 is built from 12 residues. Germline V gene data show CDR1 as SGHDT and CDR2 as YYEEEE. The CDR3 reads CASSLAGRAIYF. The CDR3 DNA sequence: TGTGCCAGCAGCTTGGCCGGCAGGGCCATATATTTT.

As DNA, the CDR3 is TGTGCCAGCAGCCTGTGGAATGAGCAGTACTTC. This gives the protein CASSLWNEQYF. J is TRBJ2-7 and V is TRBV7-2; D is uncertain. The germline V gene has CDR1 SGHTA and CDR2 FQGNSA. Trimming pared 5 bases from V and 7 bases from J, leaving 9 bases between. This CDR3 is built from 11 residues.

This clonotype was counted a few times. The CDR3 DNA is TGTGCCAGCAGTGAAGCCCAGCGGGGGGGGACAGATACGCAGTATTTT. Protein sequence: CASSEAQRGGTDTQYF. The chain combines TRBV6-1 with TRBJ2-3; 10 bases are shared with TRBD2. CDR3 size: 16 residues. V shed 0 bases, J shed 3 bases, and the junction held 3 bases outside the gene matches. Germline V gives CDR1 MNHNS, CDR2 SASEGT.

The chain joins TRBV13 to TRBJ1-3; D may be TRBD1 (5 bases). Trimming shortened V by 5 bases and J by 0 bases, and 17 bases separated the two germline ends. CDR3 length equals 17 residues. Germline CDR1 and CDR2: PRHDT and FYEKMQ (reference sequence). The CDR3 DNA reads TGTGCCAGCAGCCTACCGATGGGAGGACACTCTGGAAACACCATATATTTT. The encoded protein is CASSLPMGGHSGNTIYF.